Following are 27 T cell receptor beta chains from one sample sequenced in a study of cytomegalovirus exposure and HLA in healthy donors. This table comes from immunoSEQ multiplex PCR, and its TCRdb copy is limited to in-frame clones, with some not included. The table records a few hundred thousand clones, 85% to 90% of them present only once. Sequenced material: PBMCs. The receptors were sampled from a woman younger than 30 in good health and CMV-seronegative.

V usage is TRBV2 and J usage is TRBJ2-7; 8 nucleotides agree with TRBD1. Germline V gene data show CDR1 as SNHLY and CDR2 as FYNNEI. This CDR3 has 15 residues. V gave up 4 bases and J gave up 3 bases; unmatched junction bases: 8. The CDR3 region has the DNA TGTGCCAGCAGTGGAGGGACAGGCTTACTCTACGAGCAGTACTTC. Translating gives CASSGGTGLLYEQYF.

The gene calls are TRBV7-6 and TRBJ2-1, with D possibly TRBD1 on 6 matching bases. Germline CDR1 SGHVS, CDR2 FNYEAQ. The CDR3 sequence is 13 residues long. V shed 1 base and J shed 8 bases, with 9 bases lying between them. The CDR3 sequence is CASSLGDIDEQFF. The CDR3 region has the DNA TGTGCCAGCAGCTTAGGGGACATCGATGAGCAGTTCTTC.

This chain links TRBV4-1 with TRBJ2-7; 7 bases are shared with TRBD2. Germline CDR1 reads MGHRA; CDR2 reads YSYEKL. The CDR3 runs to 19 residues. V lost 3 bases to trimming and J lost 3 bases; unmatched junction nucleotides: 20. CDR3 protein: CASSQAASPGTMLNYEQYF. DNA of the CDR3: TGCGCCAGCAGCCAGGCTGCGTCACCCGGGACTATGCTTAACTACGAGCAGTACTTC.

The J gene is TRBJ2-7, the V gene TRBV28; D possibly corresponds to TRBD2 (6 bases). V lost 6 bases, J lost 1 base, and 13 bases lay in between. This CDR3 contains 14 residues. Germline CDR1 and CDR2: MDHEN and SYDVKM. DNA for the CDR3: TGTGCCAGCAGGAAACCTGGGGGGTCCTACGAGCAGTACTTC. Encoded protein: CASRKPGGSYEQYF.

The rearrangement uses TRBV28 and TRBJ1-5; TRBD1 agrees at 10 bases. Trimming cost V 2 bases and J 7 bases; bases outside gene matches: 5. CDR1 is MDHEN and CDR2 is SYDVKM in the germline V gene. This CDR3 is built from 15 residues. The CDR3 reads CASSLKTGGQQPQHF. The CDR3 nucleotides read TGTGCCAGCAGTTTAAAGACAGGGGGCCAGCAGCCCCAGCATTTT. Together with reference TRBV28 and TRBJ1-5, the CDR3 gives the full variable domain: DVKVTQSSRYLVKRTGEKVFLECVQDMDHENMFWYRQDPGLGLRLIYFSYDVKMKEKGDIPEGYSVSREKKERFSLILESASTNQTSMYLCASSLKTGGQQPQHFGDGTRLSIL.

This sequence joins TRBV11-2 and TRBJ2-7, with TRBD2 as a possible D gene (7 bases). Trimming took 3 bases from V and 4 from J, leaving 16 bases between them. The CDR3 is 15 amino acids. Germline V CDR1 and CDR2: SGHAT, FQNNGV. CDR3 sequence (DNA): TGTGCCAGCAGCTTGTGGAGGGGGGGAGAATACGAGCAGTACTTC. This sequence encodes CASSLWRGGEYEQYF.

This clone was detected only a few times. This chain uses TRBV20-1 with TRBJ2-2; D remains unclear. This CDR3 is built from 11 residues. Germline V gene data show CDR1 as DFQATT and CDR2 as SNEGSKA (reference sequence). The germline V and J ends were trimmed by 5 bases and 6 bases, with 7 bases remaining between them. For the CDR3, the DNA is TGCAGTGCTTCTATCTCCGGGGAGCTGTTTTTT. It translates to CSASISGELFF.

V is TRBV28 and J is TRBJ1-5; TRBD1 is a possible D gene (5 bases). The V end was cut by 6 bases, the J end by 5 bases, with 23 bases between. Germline CDR1 MDHEN, CDR2 SYDVKM. The CDR3 contains 17 residues. DNA of the CDR3: TGTGCCAGCAGCCCTACTGGGGCCCAAGGCCTACATCAGCCCCAGCATTTT. It yields the protein CASSPTGAQGLHQPQHF.

The table lists this clone with a count of one. The rearrangement links TRBV30 to TRBJ2-5; D is possibly TRBD2 (5 bases). In germline, CDR1 is GTSNPN, CDR2 SVGIG (reference sequence). Trimming stripped 5 bases from V and 6 bases from J, with 10 bases between. The CDR3 covers 11 residues. CDR3 bases: TGTGCCTGGGCCCCGGGGAAGACCCAGTACTTC. Translating it yields CAWAPGKTQYF.

This clone was picked up one time. The J gene is TRBJ2-5, the V gene TRBV5-1, with 7 bases lining up with TRBD2. From germline, CDR1 is SGHRS and CDR2 YFSETQ. V shed 0 bases and J 4 bases; nucleotides not matched to a gene: 6. This CDR3 is built from 15 residues. The CDR3 protein is CASSLGEAGRETQYF. The CDR3 DNA sequence: TGCGCCAGCAGCTTGGGTGAAGCGGGGAGAGAGACCCAGTACTTC.

The rearrangement uses TRBV27 and TRBJ1-1; D call uncertain. The germline gives CDR1 MNHEY, CDR2 SMNVEV (reference sequence). The CDR3 loop spans 19 amino acids. Trimming pared 0 bases from V and 2 bases from J, leaving 22 bases between. The DNA for the CDR3 is TGTGCCAGCAGTTTATCTCCTCTAAACCCTCCGGGAACCAACACTGAAGCTTTCTTT. Protein: CASSLSPLNPPGTNTEAFF.

This chain connects TRBV5-6 to TRBJ2-7; 11 nucleotides agree with TRBD1. There are 15 residues in the CDR3. Unmatched junction bases numbered 10, after V lost 4 bases and J lost 7 bases. The germline CDR1 and CDR2 sequences are SGHDT and YYEEEE. The CDR3 coding sequence is TGTGCCAGCAGCGCGGGGACAGGGGGTGCGCTTGAGCAGTACTTC. Amino acids: CASSAGTGGALEQYF.

The chain combines TRBV15 with TRBJ1-3; D perhaps matches TRBD1 (5 bases). This CDR3 has 18 amino acids. Trimming cost V 2 bases and J 0 bases, with 17 bases left between them. Germline V gives CDR1 LNHNV, CDR2 YYDKDF (reference sequence). The CDR3 protein is CATSRSRDLQSSGNTIYF. The CDR3 DNA reads as TGTGCCACCAGCAGATCAAGGGACTTACAGAGCTCTGGAAACACCATATATTTT.

The chain joins TRBV28 to TRBJ2-7, with a possible D match to TRBD1 (6 bases). The CDR3 length is 16 residues. Trimming shortened V by 6 bases and J by 0 bases, and 18 bases separated the two germline ends. Germline V gene lookup returns CDR1 MDHEN and CDR2 SYDVKM. The CDR3 reads CASSLRGLGASYEQYF. In DNA, the CDR3 is TGTGCCAGCAGCTTAAGAGGGTTGGGGGCCTCCTACGAGCAGTACTTC. The full variable domain, rest sourced from reference TRBV28 and TRBJ2-7, is DVKVTQSSRYLVKRTGEKVFLECVQDMDHENMFWYRQDPGLGLRLIYFSYDVKMKEKGDIPEGYSVSREKKERFSLILESASTNQTSMYLCASSLRGLGASYEQYFGPGTRLTVT.

The chain uses TRBV9 and TRBJ2-1, with 9 positions matching TRBD1. This CDR3 has 16 amino acids. The V gene end was trimmed by 4 bases and the J gene end by 3 bases; junction bases not matched to a gene: 8. Germline CDR1 SGDLS, CDR2 YYNGEE. CDR3 in amino acids: CASSFTGTGSYNEQFF. CDR3 nucleotide sequence: TGTGCCAGCAGCTTCACCGGGACAGGGAGCTACAATGAGCAGTTCTTC.

The chain couples TRBV2 to TRBJ1-3; D ambiguous. CDR1 SNHLY and CDR2 FYNNEI come from the germline V gene. Trimming pared 4 bases from V and 3 bases from J, leaving 13 bases between. CDR3 size: 15 residues. The CDR3 is CASSVVSGYGNTIYF. For the CDR3, the DNA is TGTGCCAGCAGTGTAGTGTCGGGGTATGGAAACACCATATATTTT.

The chain has TRBV7-3 and TRBJ2-1; TRBD2 matches at 8 bases. Germline CDR1 and CDR2: SGHTA and FQGTGA. The CDR3 loop spans 15 amino acids. After removal of 2 bases from V and 3 bases from J, the junction contained 3 bases not matched to a gene. The CDR3 DNA follows: TGTGCCAGCAGCTTAGGGAGCGGGGGCTACAATGAGCAGTTCTTC. It codes for CASSLGSGGYNEQFF.

The V gene is TRBV7-8, the J gene TRBJ2-1, with 11 nucleotides matching TRBD2. Germline V gives CDR1 SGHVS, CDR2 FQNEAQ. J gave up 6 bases and V 8 bases, and 9 bases lay outside the gene matches. There are 15 residues in the CDR3. The CDR3 coding sequence is TGTGCCAGCGGGCAGACTAGCGGGAATGCCAATGAGCAGTTCTTC. It translates to CASGQTSGNANEQFF.

This chain uses TRBV13 with TRBJ2-1; 10 bases match TRBD1. The J segment lost 3 bases and the V segment lost 5 bases, leaving 4 bases of the junction unmatched. The CDR3 sequence is 15 residues long. Germline-derived CDR1 and CDR2 are PRHDT and FYEKMQ (reference sequence). CDR3 nucleotide sequence: TGTGCCAGCAGCCGGGGACAGGGGTTCTACAATGAGCAGTTCTTC. Translating gives CASSRGQGFYNEQFF.

This sequence joins TRBV2 and TRBJ1-2; 7 bases align to TRBD1. Looked up from germline, CDR1 is SNHLY and CDR2 is FYNNEI. The CDR3 consists of 14 residues. V trimming: 6 bases; J trimming: 4 bases; junction bases outside the gene matches: 8. This chain's CDR3 is CASSEQGGGYGYTF. CDR3 DNA: TGTGCCAGCAGCGAGCAAGGGGGCGGCTATGGCTACACCTTC.

The genes are TRBV5-3 and TRBJ1-5; 7 positions match TRBD1. TRBV5-3 falls under the ORF class, with uncertain function. The CDR3 sequence is 16 residues long. J gave up 1 base and V 0 bases, and 4 bases lay outside the gene matches. CDR3 in amino acids: CARSLVGQASNQPQHF. The CDR3 region has the DNA TGTGCCAGAAGCTTGGTTGGACAGGCAAGCAATCAGCCCCAGCATTTT.

The rearrangement links TRBV27 to TRBJ1-5, with 11 bases aligning to TRBD1. The V and J ends lost 5 bases and 6 bases, in that order; junction bases with no gene match: 12. CDR1 and CDR2 from the germline V gene are MNHEY and SMNVEV (reference sequence). The CDR3 runs to 17 residues. CDR3 region: CASSPDLDRGLAQPQHF. The DNA for the CDR3 is TGTGCCAGCAGTCCCGATCTGGACAGGGGGCTTGCTCAGCCCCAGCATTTT.

V and J are TRBV30 and TRBJ1-3; D is undetermined. Germline V gene data show CDR1 as GTSNPN and CDR2 as SVGIG (reference sequence). V shed 2 bases and J shed 0 bases, with 14 bases lying between them. This CDR3 is 16 amino acids long. In DNA form, the CDR3 reads TGTGCCTGGAGTAGTTTAGTTCCACCCTCTGGAAACACCATATATTTT. The encoded protein is CAWSSLVPPSGNTIYF.

The chain uses TRBV7-9 and TRBJ1-1; TRBD1 matches 10 bases. CDR3 size: 15 residues. CDR1 and CDR2 (germline): SEHNR, FQNEAQ (reference sequence). The V and J ends lost 4 bases and 4 bases, in that order; junction bases with no gene match: 6. The CDR3 loop reads CASSSTGGMSTEAFF. The CDR3 bases are TGTGCCAGCAGCTCGACAGGGGGCATGAGCACTGAAGCTTTCTTT.

The chain joins TRBV25-1 to TRBJ2-2; 10 nucleotides align to TRBD1. CDR1 is MGHDK and CDR2 is SYGVNS in the germline V gene. CDR3 size: 17 residues. V shed 4 bases and J 7 bases; nucleotides not matched to a gene: 12. DNA of the CDR3: TGTGCCAGCAGTGGCCTTGACAGGGGGCATGGGGTCGGGGAGCTGTTTTTT. Encoded protein: CASSGLDRGHGVGELFF.

This clone was found a few times. The chain is built from TRBV30 and TRBJ2-7; 8 bases are a match to TRBD2. With V trimmed by 3 bases and J by 3 bases, 4 bases remained unmatched. Germline V lookup: CDR1 GTSNPN, CDR2 SVGIG (reference sequence). The CDR3 consists of 13 residues. CDR3 amino acids: CAWSPGGVYEQYF. CDR3 in DNA: TGTGCCTGGAGCCCGGGAGGGGTCTACGAGCAGTACTTC.

This rearrangement joins TRBV7-2 to TRBJ2-4; D unclear. CDR1 and CDR2 from the germline V gene are SGHTA and FQGNSA. The CDR3 runs to 17 residues. Trimming cost V 5 bases and J 1 base, with 18 bases left between them. This chain's CDR3 is CASSERLRITAKNIQYF. The CDR3 DNA follows: TGTGCCAGCAGCGAAAGGCTCAGGATAACGGCCAAAAACATTCAGTACTTC.